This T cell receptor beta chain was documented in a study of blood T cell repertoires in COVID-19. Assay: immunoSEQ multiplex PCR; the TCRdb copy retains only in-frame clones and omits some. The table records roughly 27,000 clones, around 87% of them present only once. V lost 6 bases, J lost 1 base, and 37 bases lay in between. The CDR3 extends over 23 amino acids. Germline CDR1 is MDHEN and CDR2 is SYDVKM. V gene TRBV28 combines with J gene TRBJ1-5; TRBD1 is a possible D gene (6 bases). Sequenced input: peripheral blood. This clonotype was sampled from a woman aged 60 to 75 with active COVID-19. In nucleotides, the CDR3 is TGTGCCAGCAGCCCCAACGGAAAGACGACAGGCCGTAGGGTCGGTCCCAGCAATCAGCCCCAGCATTTT. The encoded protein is CASSPNGKTTGRRVGPSNQPQHF.